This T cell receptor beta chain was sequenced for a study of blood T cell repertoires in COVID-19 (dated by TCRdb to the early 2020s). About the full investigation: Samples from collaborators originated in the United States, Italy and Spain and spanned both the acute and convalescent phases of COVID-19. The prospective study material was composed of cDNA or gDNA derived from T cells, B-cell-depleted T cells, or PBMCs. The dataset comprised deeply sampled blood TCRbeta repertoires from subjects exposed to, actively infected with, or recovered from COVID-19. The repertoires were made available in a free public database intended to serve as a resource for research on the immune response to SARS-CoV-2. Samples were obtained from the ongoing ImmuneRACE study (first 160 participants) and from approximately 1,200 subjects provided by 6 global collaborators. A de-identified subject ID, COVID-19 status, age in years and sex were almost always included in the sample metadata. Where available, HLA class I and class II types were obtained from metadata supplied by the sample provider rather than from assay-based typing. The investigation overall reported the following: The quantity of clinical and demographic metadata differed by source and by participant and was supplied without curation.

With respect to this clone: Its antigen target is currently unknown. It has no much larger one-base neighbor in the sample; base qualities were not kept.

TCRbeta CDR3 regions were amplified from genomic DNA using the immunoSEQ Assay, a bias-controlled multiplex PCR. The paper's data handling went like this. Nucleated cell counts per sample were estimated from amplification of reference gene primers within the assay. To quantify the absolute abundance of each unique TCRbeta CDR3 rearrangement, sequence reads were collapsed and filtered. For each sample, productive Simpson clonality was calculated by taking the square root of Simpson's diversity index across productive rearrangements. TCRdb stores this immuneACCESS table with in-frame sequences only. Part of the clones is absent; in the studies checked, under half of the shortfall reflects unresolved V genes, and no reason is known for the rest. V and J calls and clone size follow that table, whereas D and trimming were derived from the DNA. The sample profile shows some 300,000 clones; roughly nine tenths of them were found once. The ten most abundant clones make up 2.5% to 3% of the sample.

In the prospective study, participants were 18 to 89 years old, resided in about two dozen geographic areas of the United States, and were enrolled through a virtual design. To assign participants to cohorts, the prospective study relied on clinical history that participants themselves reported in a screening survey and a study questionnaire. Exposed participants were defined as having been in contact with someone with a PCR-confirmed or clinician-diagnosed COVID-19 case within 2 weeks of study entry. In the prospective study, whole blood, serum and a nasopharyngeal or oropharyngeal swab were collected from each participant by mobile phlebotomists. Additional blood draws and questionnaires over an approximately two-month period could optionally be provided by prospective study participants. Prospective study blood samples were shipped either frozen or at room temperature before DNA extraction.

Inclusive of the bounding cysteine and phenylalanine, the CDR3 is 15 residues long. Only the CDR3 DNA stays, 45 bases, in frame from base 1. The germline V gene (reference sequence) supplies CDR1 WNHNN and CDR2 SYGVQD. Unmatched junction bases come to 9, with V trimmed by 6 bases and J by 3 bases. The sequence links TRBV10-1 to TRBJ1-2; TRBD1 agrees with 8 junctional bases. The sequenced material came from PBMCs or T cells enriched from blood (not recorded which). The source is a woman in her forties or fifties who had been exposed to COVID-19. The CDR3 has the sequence CASRAQGARDYGYTF. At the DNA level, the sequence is TGCGCCAGCAGGGCGCAGGGGGCAAGGGACTATGGCTACACCTTC.